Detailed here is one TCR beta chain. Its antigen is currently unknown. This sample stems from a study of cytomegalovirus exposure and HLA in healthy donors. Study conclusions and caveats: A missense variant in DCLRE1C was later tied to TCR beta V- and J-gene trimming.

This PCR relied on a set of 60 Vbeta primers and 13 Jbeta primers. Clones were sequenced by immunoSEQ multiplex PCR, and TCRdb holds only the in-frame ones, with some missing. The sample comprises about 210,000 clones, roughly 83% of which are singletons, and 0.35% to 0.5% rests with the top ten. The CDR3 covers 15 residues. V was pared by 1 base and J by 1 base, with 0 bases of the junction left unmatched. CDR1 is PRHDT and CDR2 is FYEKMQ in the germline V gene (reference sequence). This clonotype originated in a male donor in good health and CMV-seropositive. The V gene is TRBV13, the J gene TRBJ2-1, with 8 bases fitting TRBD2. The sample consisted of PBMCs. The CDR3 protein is CASSLAGGSYNEQFF. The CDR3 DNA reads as TGTGCCAGCAGCTTAGCGGGAGGGTCCTACAATGAGCAGTTCTTC.